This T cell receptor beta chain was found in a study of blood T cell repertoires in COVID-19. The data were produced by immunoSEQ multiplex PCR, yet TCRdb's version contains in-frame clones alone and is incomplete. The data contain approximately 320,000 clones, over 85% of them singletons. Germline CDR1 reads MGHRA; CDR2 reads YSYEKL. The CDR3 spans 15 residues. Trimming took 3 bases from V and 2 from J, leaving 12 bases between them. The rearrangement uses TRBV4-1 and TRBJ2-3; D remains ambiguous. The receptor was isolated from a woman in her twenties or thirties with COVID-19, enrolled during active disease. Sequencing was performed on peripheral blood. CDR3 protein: CASSQPPDFTDTQYF. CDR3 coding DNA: TGCGCCAGCAGCCAGCCCCCCGACTTCACAGATACGCAGTATTTT.